Listed below are T cell receptor beta chains from one sample, sequenced in a study of blood T cell repertoires in COVID-19. Method: immunoSEQ multiplex PCR; TCRdb's copy keeps in-frame clones and lacks some. The sample lists more than 110,000 clones; 85% to 90% were seen once. Sequencing was done on a sample of peripheral blood. The origin of the receptors is a human donor in a cohort sampled during active COVID-19. Each CDR3 is given with its conserved first and last residue. Fields, in order: D gene, J gene, clone size, V gene, CDR3 DNA, CDR3 protein. A D gene is named only where the DNA matches it firmly. Not every row has a clone size; where given, it reads once, few, many or a size class.

D gene: -; J gene: TRBJ1-1; clone size: -; V gene: TRBV9; CDR3 DNA: TGTGCCAGCAGCGGATCGACAGTGAACACTGAAGCTTTCTTT; CDR3 protein: CASSGSTVNTEAFF
D gene: -; J gene: TRBJ2-1; clone size: -; V gene: TRBV5-6; CDR3 DNA: TGTGCCAGCAGCGGTAGCGGTAGTGAGCAGTTCTTC; CDR3 protein: CASSGSGSEQFF
D gene: -; J gene: TRBJ2-1; clone size: once; V gene: TRBV19; CDR3 DNA: TGTGCCAGTAGTATAGGAAGAGGAAACAATGAGCAGTTCTTC; CDR3 protein: CASSIGRGNNEQFF
D gene: TRBD2; J gene: TRBJ2-7; clone size: -; V gene: TRBV27; CDR3 DNA: TGTGCCAGTCGGACTAGCGGGTACGAGCAGTACTTC; CDR3 protein: CASRTSGYEQYF
D gene: -; J gene: TRBJ1-6; clone size: -; V gene: TRBV6-5; CDR3 DNA: TGTGCCAGCACCACAGGACGAAATTCACCCCTCCACTTT; CDR3 protein: CASTTGRNSPLHF
D gene: TRBD1; J gene: TRBJ2-3; clone size: -; V gene: TRBV5-1; CDR3 DNA: TGCGCCAGCAGCGGGGGACAGGTCGCAGATACGCAGTATTTT; CDR3 protein: CASSGGQVADTQYF
D gene: -; J gene: TRBJ2-3; clone size: once; V gene: TRBV9; CDR3 DNA: TGTGCCAGCAGCGTAGCGGGCACAGATACGCAGTATTTT; CDR3 protein: CASSVAGTDTQYF
D gene: -; J gene: TRBJ1-1; clone size: -; V gene: TRBV27; CDR3 DNA: TGTGCCAGCAGTTCCCCACAGGGTGGTACTGAAGCTTTCTTT; CDR3 protein: CASSSPQGGTEAFF
D gene: -; J gene: TRBJ2-7; clone size: -; V gene: TRBV20-1; CDR3 DNA: TGCAGTGCTAGTGGGAGCGGTCCTTCCTACGAGCAGTACTTC; CDR3 protein: CSASGSGPSYEQYF
D gene: TRBD1; J gene: TRBJ2-3; clone size: -; V gene: TRBV6-6; CDR3 DNA: TGTGCCAGCAGTTATTCGGGACAGGGACCAGATACGCAGTATTTT; CDR3 protein: CASSYSGQGPDTQYF
D gene: -; J gene: TRBJ2-7; clone size: -; V gene: TRBV7-8; CDR3 DNA: TGTGCCAGCAGCTTGGGTTTTGGGGGCGCTTCCTACGAGCAGTACTTC; CDR3 protein: CASSLGFGGASYEQYF
D gene: -; J gene: TRBJ1-6; clone size: -; V gene: TRBV6-6; CDR3 DNA: TGTGCCAGCAGTTACTCGCGACAGCAAAATTCACCCCTCCACTTT; CDR3 protein: CASSYSRQQNSPLHF
D gene: TRBD2; J gene: TRBJ2-6; clone size: -; V gene: TRBV3-1/TRBV3-2; CDR3 DNA: TGTGCCAGCAGCCAAGATAGGGGACTAGCGGGAGCTGGGGCCAACGTCCTGACTTTC; CDR3 protein: CASSQDRGLAGAGANVLTF
D gene: -; J gene: TRBJ1-6; clone size: -; V gene: TRBV6-1; CDR3 DNA: TGTGCCAGCAGTGAAGCGGCGCCAGGCCTTAATTCACCCCTCCACTTT; CDR3 protein: CASSEAAPGLNSPLHF
D gene: TRBD2; J gene: TRBJ2-7; clone size: -; V gene: TRBV6-5; CDR3 DNA: TGTGCCAGCAGACCCGGGACTAGCGGGTTGCACGAGCAGTACTTC; CDR3 protein: CASRPGTSGLHEQYF
D gene: TRBD1; J gene: TRBJ1-1; clone size: -; V gene: TRBV19; CDR3 DNA: TGTGCCAGTAGTATGGGACAGGGGAACACTGAAGCTTTCTTT; CDR3 protein: CASSMGQGNTEAFF
D gene: -; J gene: TRBJ2-7; clone size: -; V gene: TRBV10-1; CDR3 DNA: TGCGCCAGCAGTGAAGAGGGGGTAGGGGAGCAGTACTTC; CDR3 protein: CASSEEGVGEQYF
D gene: -; J gene: TRBJ1-2; clone size: -; V gene: TRBV27; CDR3 DNA: TGTGCCAGCAGTTTTAAGGGCACTAAGGGAGGGGGGGGAGACTATGGCTACACCTTC; CDR3 protein: CASSFKGTKGGGGDYGYTF
D gene: -; J gene: TRBJ2-7; clone size: -; V gene: TRBV24-1; CDR3 DNA: TGTGCCACCAGTGATTCAGGGACACTCTCCTACGAGCAGTACTTC; CDR3 protein: CATSDSGTLSYEQYF
D gene: -; J gene: TRBJ1-1; clone size: -; V gene: TRBV2; CDR3 DNA: TGTGCAAACAGGACGCCTCAGAAGACTGGCACTGAAGCTTTCTTT; CDR3 protein: CANRTPQKTGTEAFF
D gene: TRBD1; J gene: TRBJ1-1; clone size: -; V gene: TRBV6-6; CDR3 DNA: TGTGCCAGCAGTTCCGGACAGGGGATGAACACTGAAGCTTTCTTT; CDR3 protein: CASSSGQGMNTEAFF
D gene: -; J gene: TRBJ1-2; clone size: -; V gene: TRBV28; CDR3 DNA: TGTGCCAGCAGTTTGGGGGGGCGCGATTATGGCTACACCTTC; CDR3 protein: CASSLGGRDYGYTF
D gene: TRBD2; J gene: TRBJ2-1; clone size: -; V gene: TRBV5-5; CDR3 DNA: TGTGCCAGCAGCTGGACTAGCGGAACATACAATGAGCAGTTCTTC; CDR3 protein: CASSWTSGTYNEQFF
D gene: -; J gene: TRBJ1-6; clone size: -; V gene: TRBV2; CDR3 DNA: TGTGCCAGCAGGTACAGGGATGGAAATTCACCCCTCCACTTT; CDR3 protein: CASRYRDGNSPLHF
D gene: -; J gene: TRBJ2-7; clone size: -; V gene: TRBV2; CDR3 DNA: TGTGCCAGCAGTGAAGGGGTCGGGGGAGGTAACGAGCAGTACTTC; CDR3 protein: CASSEGVGGGNEQYF
D gene: TRBD1; J gene: TRBJ2-5; clone size: -; V gene: TRBV5-1; CDR3 DNA: TGCGCCAGCAGGCCCAGACAGGGGGCGGCAGAGACCCAGTACTTC; CDR3 protein: CASRPRQGAAETQYF
D gene: TRBD1; J gene: TRBJ1-6; clone size: -; V gene: TRBV2; CDR3 DNA: TGTGCCAGCCAGGCGGACAGGGGGTCTAATTCACCCCTCCACTTT; CDR3 protein: CASQADRGSNSPLHF
D gene: -; J gene: TRBJ2-5; clone size: -; V gene: TRBV9; CDR3 DNA: TGTGCCAGCAGCGTAGATGTCCGGGAGACCCAGTACTTC; CDR3 protein: CASSVDVRETQYF
D gene: -; J gene: TRBJ1-2; clone size: -; V gene: TRBV28; CDR3 DNA: TGTGCCAGCGGGAAAGGGGCCGGGCGCTACACCTTC; CDR3 protein: CASGKGAGRYTF
D gene: TRBD1; J gene: TRBJ2-7; clone size: -; V gene: TRBV7-9; CDR3 DNA: TGTGCCAGCAGCCAGGGACAGCTTCCCTACGAGCAGTACTTC; CDR3 protein: CASSQGQLPYEQYF
D gene: -; J gene: TRBJ1-2; clone size: -; V gene: TRBV11-2; CDR3 DNA: TGTGCCAGCAGCGTAGGACAGTTGGATGGCTACACCTTC; CDR3 protein: CASSVGQLDGYTF
D gene: -; J gene: TRBJ1-1; clone size: few; V gene: TRBV10-1; CDR3 DNA: TGCGCCAGCAGGAGAGACCGGGGCACTGAAGCTTTCTTT; CDR3 protein: CASRRDRGTEAFF
D gene: -; J gene: TRBJ2-1; clone size: -; V gene: TRBV7-2; CDR3 DNA: TGTGCCAGCAGTTCAAGAGGCTTCTCCACCTACAATGAGCAGTTCTTC; CDR3 protein: CASSSRGFSTYNEQFF
D gene: -; J gene: TRBJ2-1; clone size: -; V gene: TRBV7-2; CDR3 DNA: TGTGCCAGCAGGAACCCGACAGTTAACTCCTACAATGAGCAGTTCTTC; CDR3 protein: CASRNPTVNSYNEQFF
D gene: TRBD2; J gene: TRBJ2-3; clone size: -; V gene: TRBV6-6; CDR3 DNA: TGTGCCAGCAGTTACTCGATAGCGGGGGGCCCAGATACGCAGTATTTT; CDR3 protein: CASSYSIAGGPDTQYF
D gene: TRBD2; J gene: TRBJ2-5; clone size: -; V gene: TRBV28; CDR3 DNA: TGTGCCAGCAGTTTCCACCTTATGTCCGGGACTAGCGGGCCTACCCAAGAGACCCAGTACTTC; CDR3 protein: CASSFHLMSGTSGPTQETQYF